Each of the 2 T cell receptor beta chains below was sequenced from the same sample in a study of shared clonotypes between healthy human individuals (dated by TCRdb to the early 2020s). Library generation was performed with the immunoSEQ multiplex PCR assay. Imported from immuneACCESS, the table was reduced by TCRdb to in-frame sequences with V and J called. These copies leave out some clones; in studies compared against another copy, an unresolved V gene accounts for under half, and the cause of the remainder is not known. The sample contains some 2,000,000 clones, under 97% of them found a single time. Around 0.13% of the sample is taken by the ten largest. The source material was naive CD4+ T cells sorted from blood. The intended sense of this specimen's cell subset or site label: CD45RA+ positively selected. All receptors derive from a man aged 18 to 30 in good health.

This clone has just one count. Germline is not matched at one junction end, which may reflect a read error. Other nucleotide sequences in the sample specify the same CDR3. The chain uses TRBV5-1 and TRBJ1-4, with D possibly being TRBD1 (5 bases). The length of the CDR3 is 14 residues. In germline, CDR1 is SGHRS, CDR2 YFSETQ. DNA for the CDR3: TGCGCCAGCAGCTTGGTAGGGGCTAACGAAAAACTGTTTTTT. Protein product: CASSLVGANEKLFF.

This clone has only one observation. Other DNA sequences in this specimen translate into the identical CDR3. V gene TRBV18 combines with J gene TRBJ1-4; TRBD1 is a possible D gene (6 bases). The CDR3 has 15 amino acids. Germline CDR1 is KGHSH and CDR2 is LQKENI. V was clipped by 0 bases and J by 1 base, with 6 bases between them. CDR3 in amino acids: CASSPPRGTNEKLFF. In DNA, the CDR3 is TGTGCCAGCTCACCACCCAGGGGAACTAATGAAAAACTGTTTTTT.